This entry is about one T cell receptor beta chain. The germline V gene encodes CDR1 SGHDT and CDR2 YYEEEE. This CDR3 is built from 14 residues. Trimming took 4 bases from V and 2 from J, leaving 10 bases between them. This sample is drawn from a study of blood T cell repertoires in COVID-19. Looking at the study overall: Some COVID-19 samples were acute and others convalescent; all came from the United States, Italy and Spain. Sample material is recorded as cDNA or gDNA derived from T cells, B-cell-depleted T cells, or PBMCs.

Study processing details: Reference gene primers were amplified, and this amplification served to estimate nucleated cell counts. TCRdb keeps only in-frame clones here, not all; method: immunoSEQ multiplex PCR. V and J calls and clone size are given by that table; D and trimming were obtained from the DNA. The sample holds around 91,000 clones, approximately 81% seen once. The sample was peripheral blood. This clonotype originated in a man of 80 years or more with acute or convalescent COVID-19. This chain joins TRBV5-6 and TRBJ1-5; the D is unclear. Here the CDR3 reads CASSITGGNQPQHF. The CDR3, as DNA: TGTGCCAGCAGCATCACTGGAGGCAATCAGCCCCAGCATTTT. The variable domain in full, with the rest retrieved from reference TRBV5-6 and TRBJ1-5, is DAGVTQSPTHLIKTRGQQVTLRCSPKSGHDTVSWYQQALGQGPQFIFQYYEEEERQRGNFPDRFSGHQFPNYSSELNVNALLLGDSALYLCASSITGGNQPQHFGDGTRLSIL.